This T cell receptor beta chain comes out of a study of PD-1 blockade in classical Hodgkin lymphoma. From germline, CDR1 is LGHNA and CDR2 YSLEER. J gave up 4 bases and V 0 bases, and 11 bases lay outside the gene matches. The CDR3 loop spans 17 amino acids. Concerning this clone: Its antigen is unknown.

General study results and limits: CD4+ TCR diversity, unlike CD8+, rose significantly by C4D1. What caused the repertoire differences, perhaps disease activity or prior therapy, remains undefined. Newly diagnosed patients reportedly trailed healthy donors in baseline TCR diversity.

Brentuximab vedotin exposure varied among the patients, all of whom had relapsed after autologous stem cell transplantation. Classifying best responses yielded complete response, partial response or progressive disease. TCRdb's copy holds only in-frame clones and misses some; the assay was immunoSEQ multiplex PCR. The sample contains about 99,000 clones, roughly 81% of which appear only once. Sequencing was performed on peripheral blood mononuclear cells (PBMCs), taken before the second cycle of nivolumab. The clonotype was recovered from a human donor with classical Hodgkin lymphoma. The genes are TRBV4-3 and TRBJ1-1; 7 bases align to TRBD1. The CDR3 loop is CASSQEWDRRPTTEAFF. The CDR3 nucleotides read TGCGCCAGCAGCCAAGAATGGGACAGACGTCCGACCACTGAAGCTTTCTTT.